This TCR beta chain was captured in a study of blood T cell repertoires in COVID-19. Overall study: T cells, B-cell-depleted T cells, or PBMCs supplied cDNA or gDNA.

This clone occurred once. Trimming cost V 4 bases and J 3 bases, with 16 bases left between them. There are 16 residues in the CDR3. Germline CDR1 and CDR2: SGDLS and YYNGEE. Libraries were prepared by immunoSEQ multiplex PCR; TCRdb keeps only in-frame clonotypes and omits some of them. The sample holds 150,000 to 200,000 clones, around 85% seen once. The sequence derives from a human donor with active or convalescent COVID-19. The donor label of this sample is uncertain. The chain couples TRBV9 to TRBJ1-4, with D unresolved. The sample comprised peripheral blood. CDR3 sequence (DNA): TGTGCCAGCAGCTCAAATCCCGGGATGCCTAATGAAAAACTGTTTTTT. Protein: CASSSNPGMPNEKLFF.